This TCR beta chain was recovered during a study of blood T cell repertoires in COVID-19 (dated by TCRdb to the early 2020s). General notes on the study: The collaborator samples originated in the United States, Italy and Spain and spanned the acute and convalescent phases of COVID-19. The dataset comprised deeply sampled blood TCRbeta repertoires from subjects exposed to, actively infected with, or recovered from COVID-19. The samples were drawn from two sources: the first 160 participants of the ongoing ImmuneRACE study, and approximately 1,300 subjects contributed by 6 global collaborators. The repertoires were released in a freely available public database intended as a resource for research on the immune response to SARS-CoV-2. The prospective study material was composed of cDNA or gDNA derived from T cells, B-cell-depleted T cells, or PBMCs. Where HLA class I and class II types were available, the types were taken from metadata supplied by the sample provider, not from assay-based typing. Nearly every sample came with metadata listing a de-identified subject ID, COVID-19 status, age in years and sex. The study at large found these results: The quantity of clinical and demographic metadata differed by source and by participant and was supplied without curation.

About this clone itself: The antigen it binds to is not known. Nothing much larger sits one base from this clone, and base qualities are not available.

Participants in the prospective study were aged roughly 18 to 89 years, lived in 20 to 25 United States geographic areas, and enrolled through a virtual design. In the prospective study, cohorts were assigned on the basis of participant-reported clinical history obtained from a screening survey and a study questionnaire. ImmuneRACE Cohort 3 recovered participants were defined by two consecutive negative NP/OP PCR tests, healthcare professional clearance, or symptom resolution. Mobile phlebotomists in the prospective study collected whole blood, serum and a nasopharyngeal or oropharyngeal swab from every participant. Prospective study participants could optionally give additional blood draws and questionnaires over an approximately two-month period. Before DNA extraction, prospective study blood samples were shipped either frozen or at room temperature. The immunoSEQ Assay, a bias-controlled multiplex PCR, was used to amplify TCRbeta CDR3 regions from genomic DNA. For the original study's pipeline: Within the assay, amplification of reference gene primers was used to estimate how many nucleated cells each sample contained. Sequence reads were collapsed and filtered to measure the absolute abundance of every unique TCRbeta CDR3 rearrangement. Productive Simpson clonality was computed per sample as the square root of Simpson's diversity index over productive rearrangements. TCRdb mirrors the immuneACCESS table, restricted to in-frame sequences. Some clones are absent from its copies; in checked studies, under half trace to an unresolved V gene, and the reason for the others is unknown. D and trimming were read from the DNA, whereas the V and J calls and clone size are those reported in that table. For this sample the table gives hundreds of thousands of clones, of which around 84% were detected only once. The ten top clones hold about 2.3% of the sample.

Sequenced: PBMCs or T cells enriched from blood (not recorded which). The origin of this receptor is a woman between 50 and 59 years old who had recovered from COVID-19.

The CDR3 corresponds to CASTVDRGLIYGYTF. At the DNA level, the sequence is TGTGCCAGTACCGTGGACAGGGGGCTTATCTATGGCTACACCTTC. Recombination joined TRBV19 with TRBJ1-2, and 11 junctional nucleotides match TRBD1. The germline V gene (reference sequence) supplies CDR1 LNHDA and CDR2 SQIVND. There are 15 amino acids in the CDR3, from cysteine to phenylalanine inclusive. Of the read, only the CDR3 DNA is kept; its 45 bases are in frame from base 1. V lost 7 bases and J lost 4 bases, and the count of bases not matched to a germline gene is 8.